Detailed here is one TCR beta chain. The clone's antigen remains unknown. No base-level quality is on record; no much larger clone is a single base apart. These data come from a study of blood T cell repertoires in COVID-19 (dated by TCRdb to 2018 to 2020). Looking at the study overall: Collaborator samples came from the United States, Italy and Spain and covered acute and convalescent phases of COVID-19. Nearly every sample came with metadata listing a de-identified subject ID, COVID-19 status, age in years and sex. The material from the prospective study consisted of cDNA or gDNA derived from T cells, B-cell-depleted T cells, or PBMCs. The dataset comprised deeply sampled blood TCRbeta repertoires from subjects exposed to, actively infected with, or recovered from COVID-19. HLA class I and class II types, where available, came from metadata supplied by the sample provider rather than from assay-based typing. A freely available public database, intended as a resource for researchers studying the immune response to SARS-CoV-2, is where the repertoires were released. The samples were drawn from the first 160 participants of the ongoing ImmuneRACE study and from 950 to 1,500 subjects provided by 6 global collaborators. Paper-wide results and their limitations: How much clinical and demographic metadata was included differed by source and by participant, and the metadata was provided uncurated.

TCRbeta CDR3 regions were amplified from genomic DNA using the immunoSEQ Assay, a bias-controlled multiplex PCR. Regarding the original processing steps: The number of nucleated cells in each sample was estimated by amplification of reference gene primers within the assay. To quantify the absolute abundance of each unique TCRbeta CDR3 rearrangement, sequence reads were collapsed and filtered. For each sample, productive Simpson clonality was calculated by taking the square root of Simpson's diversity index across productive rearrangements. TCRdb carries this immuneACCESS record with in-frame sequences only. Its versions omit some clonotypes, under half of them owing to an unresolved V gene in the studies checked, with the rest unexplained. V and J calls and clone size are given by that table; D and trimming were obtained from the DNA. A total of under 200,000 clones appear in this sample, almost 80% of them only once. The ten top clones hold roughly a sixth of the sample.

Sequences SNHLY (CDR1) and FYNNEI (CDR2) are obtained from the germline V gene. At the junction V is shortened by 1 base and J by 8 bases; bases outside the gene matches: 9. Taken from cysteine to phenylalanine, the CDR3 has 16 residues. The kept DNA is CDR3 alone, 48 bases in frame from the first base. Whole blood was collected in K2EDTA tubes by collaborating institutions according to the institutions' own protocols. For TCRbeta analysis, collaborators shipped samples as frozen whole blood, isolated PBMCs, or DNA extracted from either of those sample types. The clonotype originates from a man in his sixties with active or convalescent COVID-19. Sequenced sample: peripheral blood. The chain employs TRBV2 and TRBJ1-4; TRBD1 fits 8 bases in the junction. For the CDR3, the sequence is CASSEEMAGGREKLFF. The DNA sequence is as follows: TGTGCCAGCAGTGAAGAAATGGCAGGGGGCAGGGAAAAACTGTTTTTT.